This TCR beta chain was recovered during a study of immune cell composition in non-small cell lung cancer. The overall study: Histologic subtype was mainly adenocarcinoma or squamous cell carcinoma. Study-level points and caveats: Dominant in vivo tumour-associated clones were not shown to share tumour-reactive sequences. In adenocarcinoma, maximal tumour-associated clone frequency tracked TIL tumour reactivity.

This clone was found a few times. The antigen remains undetermined. V lost 5 bases to trimming and J lost 5 bases; unmatched junction nucleotides: 6. The CDR3 consists of 15 residues. Germline V gives CDR1 MNHNY, CDR2 SVGAGI (reference sequence). Normal lung sampling was at least 3 cm from the tumour, as distant as possible. Frozen unsorted single-cell suspensions supplied the genomic DNA. Repertoires were generated with immunoSEQ multiplex PCR, while TCRdb's copy carries only in-frame clones and drops some. Of roughly 950 clones detected, roughly 81% appear once; the ten largest clones hold about 33%.

The chain couples TRBV6-6 to TRBJ2-2; 9 bases align to TRBD1. This TCR was sampled from a human donor with non-small cell lung cancer. The sample comprised non-adjacent lung tissue. This CDR3 is CASSLQGATTGELFF. CDR3 nucleotides: TGTGCCAGCAGTCTACAGGGGGCGACGACCGGGGAGCTGTTTTTT.